Listed here are 24 T cell receptor beta chains from one sample, sequenced in a study of naive and memory T cell subsets. Study-level points and caveats: Naive repertoires, especially CD8, held a few larger clonotypes, possibly memory cells re-expressing CD45RA.

These receptors have no known antigen. An equimolar mix of two oligonucleotides served as the beta constant-region primer for TRBC1 and TRBC2. The ligated cDNA underwent four PCR rounds using SP2 and nested alpha and beta constant-region primers. TCRdb used MiXCR to reprocess the UMI-ligation and nested PCR reads, holding one entry per CDR3 protein. The profile shows 98,000 or so distinct CDR3 sequences, about 14% of them singletons. Material: naive CD8+ T cells from blood. These TCRs come from a human donor in good health.

The V call is TRBV27, the J call TRBJ2-7; D unclear. Trimming stripped 5 bases from V and 0 bases from J, with 17 bases between. CDR1 and CDR2 from the germline V gene are MNHEY and SMNVEV (reference sequence). This CDR3 contains 16 residues. CDR3 in DNA: TGTGCCAGCAGTACTCCGAGGACGATCCCCTCCTACGAGCAGTACTTC. Amino acids: CASSTPRTIPSYEQYF.

The chain is built from TRBV28 and TRBJ2-3, with D unclear. The germline V and J ends were trimmed by 6 bases and 2 bases, with 12 bases remaining between them. The CDR3 has 14 residues. Looked up from germline, CDR1 is MDHEN and CDR2 is SYDVKM. In nucleotides, the CDR3 is TGTGCCAGCAGCCCCTTGGTCGCCACAGATACGCAGTATTTT. It is translated as CASSPLVATDTQYF. Variable domain in full (rest from reference TRBV28 and TRBJ2-3): DVKVTQSSRYLVKRTGEKVFLECVQDMDHENMFWYRQDPGLGLRLIYFSYDVKMKEKGDIPEGYSVSREKKERFSLILESASTNQTSMYLCASSPLVATDTQYFGPGTRLTVL.

The rearrangement uses TRBV7-3 and TRBJ2-3, with D unresolved. V was pared by 4 bases and J by 4 bases, with 9 bases between. The CDR3 has 13 amino acids. CDR1 is SGHTA and CDR2 is FQGTGA in the germline V gene. The CDR3 here is CASSSSIADTQYF. The DNA for the CDR3 is TGTGCCAGCAGCTCTTCCATCGCAGATACGCAGTATTTT.

This clonotype was detected many times. The chain has TRBV4-3 and TRBJ1-1; D is possibly TRBD1 (5 bases). CDR3 size: 17 residues. V was trimmed by 1 base and J by 5 bases, leaving 20 bases between them. Germline values: CDR1 LGHNA, CDR2 YSLEER. CDR3 loop: CASSQVPGSPPDTEAFF. CDR3 sequence (DNA): TGCGCCAGCAGCCAAGTACCAGGGAGCCCGCCCGATACTGAAGCTTTCTTT.

A few counts support this clonotype. The rearrangement links TRBV7-3 to TRBJ2-1; the D call may be TRBD1 or TRBD2 (5 bases each). Trimming pared 1 base from V and 5 bases from J, leaving 15 bases between. The CDR3 runs to 16 residues. From germline, CDR1 is SGHTA and CDR2 FQGTGA. DNA for the CDR3: TGTGCCAGCAGCTTAATTGGGACCTCCTCTAACAATGAGCAGTTCTTC. Encoded protein: CASSLIGTSSNNEQFF.

The V and J genes are TRBV19 and TRBJ2-1, with 9 positions matching TRBD2. The CDR3 is 16 residues long. The J segment lost 4 bases and the V segment lost 5 bases, leaving 9 bases of the junction unmatched. Germline assignment: CDR1 LNHDA and CDR2 SQIVND (reference sequence). The CDR3 loop is CASSLERLAVYNEQFF. Here the CDR3 DNA reads TGTGCCAGTAGTCTGGAGCGACTAGCGGTTTACAATGAGCAGTTCTTC.

In its sample, this clonotype was seen many times. The chain recombines TRBV4-2 with TRBJ2-5; 7 positions match TRBD2. Germline CDR1 LGHNA, CDR2 YNFKEQ. J lost 1 base, V lost 5 bases, and 10 bases had no gene match. The CDR3 extends over 16 amino acids. The CDR3: CASSDASGVSQETQYF. CDR3 sequence (DNA): TGTGCCAGCAGCGACGCTAGCGGAGTCAGCCAAGAGACCCAGTACTTC.

V and J are TRBV20-1 and TRBJ2-4; 8 nucleotides agree with TRBD1. The CDR3 extends over 16 amino acids. Germline CDR1 and CDR2: DFQATT and SNEGSKA (reference sequence). Trimming removed 6 bases from V and 0 bases from J; junction bases left unmatched: 10. The CDR3: CSAVDRVSIAKNIQYF. The DNA of the CDR3 is TGCAGTGCGGTGGACAGGGTGTCGATAGCCAAAAACATTCAGTACTTC.

The table lists this clonotype with many counts. The rearrangement joins TRBV28 to TRBJ1-5; no clear D gene. Per the germline V gene, CDR1 is MDHEN and CDR2 is SYDVKM. CDR3 length equals 13 residues. The germline V and J ends were trimmed by 5 bases and 3 bases, with 8 bases remaining between them. The CDR3 sequence: CASSLSFNQPQHF. The CDR3 coding sequence is TGTGCCAGCAGTCTATCCTTCAATCAGCCCCAGCATTTT.

This clonotype has ten or more counts. The chain employs TRBV7-9 and TRBJ2-1; TRBD1 or TRBD2 may be the D gene (5 bases each). The CDR3 spans 15 residues. The germline V gene has CDR1 SEHNR and CDR2 FQNEAQ (reference sequence). V lost 3 bases and J lost 0, with 9 bases in between. The CDR3 nucleotides are TGTGCCAGCAGCTTTCCAGGGAGCTCCTACAATGAGCAGTTCTTC. Translated: CASSFPGSSYNEQFF.

V gene TRBV12-3 or TRBV12-4 combines with J gene TRBJ2-5; TRBD1 is a possible D gene (5 bases). CDR3 length: 12 residues. Trimming shortened V by 6 bases and J by 4 bases, and 9 bases separated the two germline ends. CDR3: CASRQAAETQYF. CDR3 in DNA: TGTGCCAGCAGACAGGCGGCAGAGACCCAGTACTTC.

This clonotype was picked up a small number of times. The gene calls are TRBV7-3 and TRBJ2-1; 13 bases align to TRBD2. The CDR3 covers 14 residues. V shed 5 bases, J shed 9 bases, and the junction held 4 bases outside the gene matches. Looked up from germline, CDR1 is SGHTA and CDR2 is FQGTGA. The CDR3 bases are TGTGCCAGCAGCCCACGGACTAGCGGGGGTGAGCAGTTCTTC. Translating gives CASSPRTSGGEQFF.

The rearrangement links TRBV7-3 to TRBJ2-1, with D perhaps TRBD1 or TRBD2 (5 bases each). CDR1 and CDR2 (germline): SGHTA, FQGTGA. The V end was cut by 6 bases, the J end by 0 bases, with 12 bases between. The CDR3 loop spans 15 amino acids. The CDR3 region has the DNA TGTGCCAGCAGTGCCGCAGGGAGCTCCTACAATGAGCAGTTCTTC. Residues: CASSAAGSSYNEQFF.

The J gene is TRBJ2-7, the V gene TRBV6-2 or TRBV6-3, with D uncertain. The germline CDR1 and CDR2 sequences are MNHEY and SVGEGT. Trimming pared 5 bases from V and 6 bases from J, leaving 8 bases between. This CDR3 is built from 11 residues. The CDR3 sequence is CASSDLGEQYF. The CDR3 nucleotides read TGTGCCAGCAGTGATCTGGGCGAGCAGTACTTC.

In its sample, this clonotype was seen many times. This sequence joins TRBV27 and TRBJ1-1; D unresolved. This CDR3 comprises 15 residues. Trimming cost V 4 bases and J 4 bases, with 16 bases left between them. CDR1 MNHEY and CDR2 SMNVEV come from the germline V gene (reference sequence). CDR3 region: CASSSPGGQITEAFF. The CDR3 DNA follows: TGTGCCAGCAGTTCCCCAGGCGGGCAGATCACTGAAGCTTTCTTT.

The genes are TRBV27 and TRBJ1-2, with unresolved D. The germline V gene has CDR1 MNHEY and CDR2 SMNVEV (reference sequence). There are 12 residues in the CDR3. V was shortened by 6 bases and J by 6 bases, with 11 bases between the two germline ends. The CDR3 nucleotides are TGTGCCAGCAGCCGACGTGGGGATGGCTACACCTTC. Translation gives CASSRRGDGYTF.

The V gene is TRBV12-3 or TRBV12-4, the J gene TRBJ2-5; D gene uncertain. There are 14 residues in the CDR3. V gave up 6 bases and J gave up 3 bases, with 14 bases separating them. For the CDR3, the DNA is TGTGCCAGCAGCCTCGTAGGCCTGAAAGAGACCCAGTACTTC. Protein sequence: CASSLVGLKETQYF.

This chain links TRBV7-9 with TRBJ1-1; D remains ambiguous. Germline V gene sequence: CDR1 SEHNR, CDR2 FQNEAQ (reference sequence). Trimming took off 1 base at V and 4 bases at J, with 10 bases between the two ends. This CDR3 is 14 amino acids long. CDR3 region: CASSLGMGSTEAFF. DNA of the CDR3: TGTGCCAGCAGCTTAGGTATGGGTAGCACTGAAGCTTTCTTT.

V is TRBV5-1 and J is TRBJ1-1; no firm D call. V lost 4 bases and J 0 bases, leaving 16 bases between the germline ends. Germline V lookup: CDR1 SGHRS, CDR2 YFSETQ. This CDR3 region has 16 residues. CDR3 nucleotide sequence: TGCGCCAGCAGCCCCCCGAGCGCCGGGATGAACACTGAAGCTTTCTTT. Protein sequence: CASSPPSAGMNTEAFF.

The chain couples TRBV7-9 to TRBJ2-7; D unclear. V lost 1 base and J lost 0, with 10 bases in between. Looked up from germline, CDR1 is SEHNR and CDR2 is FQNEAQ (reference sequence). This CDR3 is 15 amino acids long. The CDR3 region has the DNA TGTGCCAGCAGCTTAGGCGACAAGAACTCCTACGAGCAGTACTTC. Translated: CASSLGDKNSYEQYF.

This clonotype was observed a few times. The genes are TRBV27 and TRBJ2-7; TRBD1 agrees at 7 bases. This CDR3 is 13 amino acids long. Germline lookup yields CDR1 MNHEY and CDR2 SMNVEV (reference sequence). After removal of 5 bases from V and 4 bases from J, the junction contained 5 bases not matched to a gene. As DNA, the CDR3 is TGTGCCAGCAGTCGACAGGGAACGTACGAGCAGTACTTC. Its protein is CASSRQGTYEQYF.

This clonotype was seen only a few times. The CDR3 DNA reads as TGTGCCAGCAGCTTGGCCGGGAATGCCTACAATGAGCAGTTCTTC. Translating gives CASSLAGNAYNEQFF. The chain employs TRBV5-5 and TRBJ2-1; a possible D gene is TRBD2 (5 bases). V was pared by 0 bases and J by 2 bases, with 9 bases between. CDR1 is SGHKS, CDR2 YYEKEE, per germline (reference sequence). The CDR3 spans 15 residues.

J is TRBJ2-3 and V is TRBV7-9; D is perhaps TRBD2 (6 bases). This CDR3 comprises 15 residues. The V gene's germline CDR1 is SEHNR and CDR2 FQNEAQ (reference sequence). The ends were cut back, 9 bases at V and 6 bases at J, with 22 bases in the middle. CDR3 sequence: CASSRVTSSMDTQYF. CDR3 nucleotide sequence: TGTGCCAGTTCCCGAGTGACTAGTTCAATGGATACGCAGTATTTT.

The chain combines TRBV6-2 or TRBV6-3 with TRBJ2-1; TRBD1 or TRBD2 may be the D gene (6 bases each). Germline V lookup: CDR1 MNHEY, CDR2 SVGEGT. Trimming cost V 7 bases and J 9 bases, with 16 bases left between them. The CDR3 is made up of 13 amino acids. Here the CDR3 reads CASNGGLTGEQFF. CDR3 coding DNA: TGTGCCAGCAATGGGGGGCTCACGGGTGAGCAGTTCTTC.